This TCR beta chain was sequenced for a study of identical twins (dated by TCRdb to the mid-2010s). Background for the entire study: To test whether fetal clonotypes persist, the study used deep sequencing on TCR alpha and beta repertoires from monozygotic twins, unrelated adults of various ages, and cord blood. Replicate twin experiments were performed at different times using different library preparation protocols to rule out contamination.

Libraries were prepared through 5' RACE. The instrument given in TCRdb is Illumina HiSeq 2000. A universal primer binding site was added through template switching, and the final cDNA carried a unique molecular identifier so that TCR cDNA molecules could be counted accurately. First-strand cDNA for TCR alpha and beta chains was synthesized from specific primers in the conserved constant-segment region. To control for contamination, every cDNA library carried two barcodes: a SMART-Mk sample barcode plus Illumina barcodes. Two successive PCR steps introduced TruSeq adapter sequences along with Illumina sample barcodes. TCR alpha and beta cDNA libraries were sequenced on the Illumina HiSeq platform with custom primers. Turning to the authors' computational methods: Raw reads were processed with MiGEC to extract unique molecular identifiers, and MiXCR was used to determine CDR3 positions. Recombination models were inferred per individual with the repgenHMM and IGoR tools using an EM algorithm. Shared clonotypes were analyzed with the tcR package in R, and sharing was normalized by the product of cloneset sizes. Out-of-frame nonproductive sequences were analyzed to study raw recombination free of thymic and clonal selection effects. In TCRdb, the public reads were trimmed at Q25 with fastp and aligned with MiXCR, with productive beta chains retained. CDR3 protein duplicates are merged, each entry listing the most common genes and DNA. The V and J calls and clone size are TCRdb's, not the authors'. This sample holds about 730,000 distinct CDR3 sequences; roughly 20% were observed only once. The top ten hold 4.3% of the sample.

Study-wide findings and limitations: Out-of-frame TCR alpha sharing in monozygotic twins was systematically underestimated by recombination models, whereas sharing between unrelated individuals was in agreement with the recombination models. Compared with coincidental sharing between unrelated individuals, an excess of low generation-probability sequences was observed among out-of-frame TCR alpha sequences shared between twins. In beta out-of-frame sequences, excess twin sharing was weaker, because having fewer shared sequences lowered the signal-to-noise ratio. Because the same donors could not be followed over many years, conclusions were based on cross-sectional statistical analysis. Abundant cord blood beta clonotypes carried fewer insertions; young adult naive repertoires showed a weaker similar trend, while memory repertoires showed none. Zero-insertion analyses could be partly confounded by invariant T cells such as MAIT and iNKT, although diverse VJ usage argued against such confounding for most clonotypes.

Only healthy Caucasian donors were included. Three pairs of female monozygotic twins, all aged roughly 18 to 29 years, were included in the twin cohort. RNA for TCR libraries was isolated from peripheral blood mononuclear cells. As encoded in the germline V gene, CDR1 is MNHNS while CDR2 is SASEGT. The CDR3, cysteine through phenylalanine, is 16 amino acids long. The retained sequence is limited to the CDR3, 48 bases, with the frame set at the first base. Germline trimming: 8 bases from V, 4 bases from J; junction bases outside gene matches: 14. There are a few counts of this clonotype. The antigen it recognizes is unknown. The sample holds no much larger clone one base away, and base qualities are not on file. This sample also belongs to another study, concerning T cells expressing NK-cell markers. As that second paper reports: Eight donors provided sorted CD3+CD56+NKG2C+, CD3+CD56+NKG2C- and CD3+CD56-NKG2C+ T-cell subsets, whose TCR beta-chain repertoires were profiled. Among the eight sequenced donors, only one was HCMV-seronegative, while the other seven were HCMV-seropositive. In several experiments an anti-gammadeltaTCR antibody was added to restrict sorting to alphabetaTCR-expressing T cells. In six donors, the dominant CD3+CD56+NKG2C+ clonotypes ranked among the top 10 CD8+ clonotypes, making up roughly 1.0-7.0% of CD8+ T cells. Those dominant clonotypes were again the most abundant among CD3+CD56-NKG2C+ cells in a few donors, at about 25-60.1%. Whether the expanded NKG2C-expressing T cell clones were specific for HCMV antigens remained unclear. The study sequenced eight donors, all healthy volunteers chosen at random: three men and five women. A commercial ELISA kit detecting HCMV-specific IgG in serum was used to determine HCMV serostatus. For about 6 donors, bulk peripheral blood T-cell repertoires were additionally sequenced from unsorted PBMC. Reads were demultiplexed and grouped by UMI with MIGEC, and clonotypes were assembled and quantified with MiTCR. To exclude erroneous sequences, only TCR cDNA sequences supported by at least two reads were retained. Downstream repertoire analysis used the tcR package, and clonotypes were matched across fractions by CDR3 nucleotide sequence plus V segment. VDJmatch was used to annotate antigen specificity against VDJdb, with one amino acid substitution in CDR3 permitted.

The chain employs TRBV6-1 and TRBJ2-3; a stretch of 8 junction bases matches TRBD2. Material for sequencing was PBMCs. The clonotype comes from a young woman in good health. The sequence in DNA is TGTGCCAGCCAGATAGAAATAGCGGGGACCCCAGATACGCAGTATTTT. Translated, this gives CASQIEIAGTPDTQYF.